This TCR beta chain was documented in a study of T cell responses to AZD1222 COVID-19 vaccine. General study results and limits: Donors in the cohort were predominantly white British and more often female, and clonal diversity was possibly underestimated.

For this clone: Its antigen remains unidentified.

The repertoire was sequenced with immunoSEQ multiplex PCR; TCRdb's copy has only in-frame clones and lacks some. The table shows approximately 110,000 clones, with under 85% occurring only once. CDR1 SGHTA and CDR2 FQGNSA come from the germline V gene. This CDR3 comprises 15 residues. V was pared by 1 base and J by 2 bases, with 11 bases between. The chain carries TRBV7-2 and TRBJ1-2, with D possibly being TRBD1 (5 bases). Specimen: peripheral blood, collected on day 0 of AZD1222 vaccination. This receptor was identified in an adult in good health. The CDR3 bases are TGTGCCAGCAGCTTAGGGCAGGGTTGGAACTATGGCTACACCTTC. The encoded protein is CASSLGQGWNYGYTF. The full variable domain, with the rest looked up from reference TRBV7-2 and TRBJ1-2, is GAGVSQSPSNKVTEKGKDVELRCDPISGHTALYWYRQSLGQGLEFLIYFQGNSAPDKSGLPSDRFSAERTGGSVSTLTIQRTQQEDSAVYLCASSLGQGWNYGYTFGSGTRLTVV.